This T cell receptor beta chain was identified during a study of Ad26.COV2.S vaccination and SARS-CoV-2 variants. The germline V gene encodes CDR1 SEHNR and CDR2 FQNEAQ (reference sequence). V was clipped by 1 base and J by 4 bases; unmatched bases: 3. The CDR3 contains 14 residues. The treatment: roughly 20 received Ad26.COV2.S at low or high dose, single or two shots; 5 received placebo; per-sample allocation not given. Sampling occurred on day 63 after the first vaccine or placebo injection. Some clones are missing from TCRdb's copy, which holds only in-frame ones; the method was immunoSEQ multiplex PCR. This table has some 480,000 clones, around 85% appearing once.

Sequences were derived from peripheral blood, sampled in a trial of Ad26.COV2.S vaccine versus placebo. The chain carries TRBV7-9 and TRBJ1-2; 7 bases fit TRBD1. This sequence was found in a person aged 18 to 65 who received the Ad26.COV2.S COVID-19 vaccine or a placebo. CDR3 region: CASSLETGSYGYTF. As DNA, the CDR3 is TGTGCCAGCAGCTTAGAGACAGGGAGCTATGGCTACACCTTC.